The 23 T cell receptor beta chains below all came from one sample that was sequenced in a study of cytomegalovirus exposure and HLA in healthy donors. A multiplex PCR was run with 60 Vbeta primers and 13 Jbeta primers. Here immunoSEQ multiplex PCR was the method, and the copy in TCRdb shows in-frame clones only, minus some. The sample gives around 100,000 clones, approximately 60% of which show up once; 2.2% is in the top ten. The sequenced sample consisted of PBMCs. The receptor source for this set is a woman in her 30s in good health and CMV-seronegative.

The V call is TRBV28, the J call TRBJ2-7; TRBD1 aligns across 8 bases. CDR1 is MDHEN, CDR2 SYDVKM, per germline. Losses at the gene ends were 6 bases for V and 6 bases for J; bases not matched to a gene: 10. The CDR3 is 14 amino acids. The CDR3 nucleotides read TGTGCCAGCAGCAGAACAGGGGGAGGTAGCGAGCAGTACTTC. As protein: CASSRTGGGSEQYF.

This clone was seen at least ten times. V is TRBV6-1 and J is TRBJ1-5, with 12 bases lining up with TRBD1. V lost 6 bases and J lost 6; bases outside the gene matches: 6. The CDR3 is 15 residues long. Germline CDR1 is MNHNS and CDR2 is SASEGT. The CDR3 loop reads CASRLGTGGSQPQHF. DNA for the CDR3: TGTGCCAGCAGGCTGGGGACAGGGGGCTCTCAGCCCCAGCATTTT.

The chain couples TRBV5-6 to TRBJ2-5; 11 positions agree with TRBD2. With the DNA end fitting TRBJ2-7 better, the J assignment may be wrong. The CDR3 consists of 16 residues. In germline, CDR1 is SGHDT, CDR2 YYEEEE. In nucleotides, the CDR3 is TGTGCCAGCAGCCCGGATGGGACTAGCGGTACCTACGAGCAGTACTTC. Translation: CASSPDGTSGTYEQYF.

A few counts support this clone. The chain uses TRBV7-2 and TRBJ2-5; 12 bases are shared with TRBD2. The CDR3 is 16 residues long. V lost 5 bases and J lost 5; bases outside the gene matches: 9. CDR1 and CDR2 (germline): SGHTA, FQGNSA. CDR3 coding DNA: TGTGCCAGCAGCAAGGGACTAGCGGGCTTGGTGGAGACCCAGTACTTC. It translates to CASSKGLAGLVETQYF.

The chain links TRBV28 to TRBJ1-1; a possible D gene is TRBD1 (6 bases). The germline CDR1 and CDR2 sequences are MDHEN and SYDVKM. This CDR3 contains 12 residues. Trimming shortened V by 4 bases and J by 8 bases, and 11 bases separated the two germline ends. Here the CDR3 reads CASSSTGTEAFF. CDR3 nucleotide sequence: TGTGCCAGCAGTTCGACCGGGACAGAAGCTTTCTTT. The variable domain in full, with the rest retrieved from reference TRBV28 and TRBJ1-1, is DVKVTQSSRYLVKRTGEKVFLECVQDMDHENMFWYRQDPGLGLRLIYFSYDVKMKEKGDIPEGYSVSREKKERFSLILESASTNQTSMYLCASSSTGTEAFFGQGTRLTVV.

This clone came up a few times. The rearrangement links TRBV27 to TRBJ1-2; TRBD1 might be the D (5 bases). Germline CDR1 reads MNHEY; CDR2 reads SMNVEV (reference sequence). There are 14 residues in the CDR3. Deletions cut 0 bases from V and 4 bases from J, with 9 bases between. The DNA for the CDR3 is TGTGCCAGCAGTTTATCGTTGGGGCCCTATGGCTACACCTTC. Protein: CASSLSLGPYGYTF.

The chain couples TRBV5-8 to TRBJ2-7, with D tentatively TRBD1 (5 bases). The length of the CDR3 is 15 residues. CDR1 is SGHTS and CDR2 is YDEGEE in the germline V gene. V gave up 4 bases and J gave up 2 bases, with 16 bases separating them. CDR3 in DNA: TGTGCCAGCAGCCTTGACAGCAACCTTGCCTACGAGCAGTACTTC. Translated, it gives CASSLDSNLAYEQYF.

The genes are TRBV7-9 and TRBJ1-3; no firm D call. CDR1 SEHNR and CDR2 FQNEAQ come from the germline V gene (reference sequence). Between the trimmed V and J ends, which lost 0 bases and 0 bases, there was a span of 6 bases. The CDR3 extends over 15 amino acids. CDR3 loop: CASSLAKLSGNTIYF. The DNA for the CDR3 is TGTGCCAGCAGCTTAGCGAAGCTCTCTGGAAACACCATATATTTT.

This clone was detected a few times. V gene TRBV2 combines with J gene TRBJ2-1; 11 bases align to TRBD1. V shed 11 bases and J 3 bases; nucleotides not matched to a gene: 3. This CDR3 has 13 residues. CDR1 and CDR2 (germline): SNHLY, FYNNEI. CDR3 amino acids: CAGGTGGYNEQFF. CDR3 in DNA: TGTGCCGGCGGGACAGGGGGCTACAATGAGCAGTTCTTC.

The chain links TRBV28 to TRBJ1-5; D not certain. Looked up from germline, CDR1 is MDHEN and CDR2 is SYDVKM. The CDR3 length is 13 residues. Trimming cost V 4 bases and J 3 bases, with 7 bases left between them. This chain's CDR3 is CASSSTDNQPQHF. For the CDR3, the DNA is TGTGCCAGCAGTTCAACAGACAATCAGCCCCAGCATTTT.

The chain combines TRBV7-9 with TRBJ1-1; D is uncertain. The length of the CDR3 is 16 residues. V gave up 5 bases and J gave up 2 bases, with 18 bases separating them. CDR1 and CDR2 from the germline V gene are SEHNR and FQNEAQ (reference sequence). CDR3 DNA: TGTGCCAGCAGCCCAAGGGTTTCGGAGGGAAACACTGAAGCTTTCTTT. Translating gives CASSPRVSEGNTEAFF. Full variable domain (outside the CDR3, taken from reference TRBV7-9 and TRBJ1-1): DTGVSQNPRHKITKRGQNVTFRCDPISEHNRLYWYRQTLGQGPEFLTYFQNEAQLEKSRLLSDRFSAERPKGSFSTLEIQRTEQGDSAMYLCASSPRVSEGNTEAFFGQGTRLTVV.

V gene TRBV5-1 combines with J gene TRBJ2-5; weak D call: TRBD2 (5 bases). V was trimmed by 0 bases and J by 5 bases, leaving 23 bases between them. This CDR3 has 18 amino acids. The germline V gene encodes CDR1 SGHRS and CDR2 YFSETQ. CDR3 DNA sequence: TGCGCCAGCAGCTTGGTACTGAAAGTCGGGGAATCGGGGGAGACCCAGTACTTC. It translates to CASSLVLKVGESGETQYF.

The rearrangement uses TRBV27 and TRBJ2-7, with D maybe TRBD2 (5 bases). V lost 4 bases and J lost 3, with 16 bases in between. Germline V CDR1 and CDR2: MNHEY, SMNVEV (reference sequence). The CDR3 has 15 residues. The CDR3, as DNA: TGTGCCAGCAGTTACAGTCCCAGCGGCAACTACGAGCAGTACTTC. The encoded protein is CASSYSPSGNYEQYF.

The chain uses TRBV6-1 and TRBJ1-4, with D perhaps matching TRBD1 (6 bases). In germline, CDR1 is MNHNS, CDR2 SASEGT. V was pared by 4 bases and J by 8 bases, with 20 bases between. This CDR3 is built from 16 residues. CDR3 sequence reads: CASSGRDMRPGEKLFF. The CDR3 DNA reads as TGTGCCAGCAGTGGTCGGGACATGAGGCCGGGGGAAAAACTGTTTTTT.

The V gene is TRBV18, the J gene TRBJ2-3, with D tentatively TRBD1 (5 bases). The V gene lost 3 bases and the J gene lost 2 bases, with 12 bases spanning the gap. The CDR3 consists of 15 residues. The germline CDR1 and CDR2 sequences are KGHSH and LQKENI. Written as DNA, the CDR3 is TGTGCCAGCTCACCCATCAGGGAACACACAGATACGCAGTATTTT. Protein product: CASSPIREHTDTQYF.

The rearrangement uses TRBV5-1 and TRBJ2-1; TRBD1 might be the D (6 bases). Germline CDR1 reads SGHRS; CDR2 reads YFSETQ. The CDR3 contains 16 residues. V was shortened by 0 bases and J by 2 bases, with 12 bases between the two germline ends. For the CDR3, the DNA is TGCGCCAGCAGCTTGGAGGAAGGGGGAGCCTACAATGAGCAGTTCTTC. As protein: CASSLEEGGAYNEQFF. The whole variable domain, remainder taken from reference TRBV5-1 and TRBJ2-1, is KAGVTQTPRYLIKTRGQQVTLSCSPISGHRSVSWYQQTPGQGLQFLFEYFSETQRNKGNFPGRFSGRQFSNSRSEMNVSTLELGDSALYLCASSLEEGGAYNEQFFGPGTRLTVL.

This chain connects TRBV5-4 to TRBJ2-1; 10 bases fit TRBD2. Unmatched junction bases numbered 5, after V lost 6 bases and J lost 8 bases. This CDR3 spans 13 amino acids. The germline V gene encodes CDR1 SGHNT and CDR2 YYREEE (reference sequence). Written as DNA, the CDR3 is TGTGCCAGCACCGCTAGCGGGAGCGATGAGCAGTTCTTC. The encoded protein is CASTASGSDEQFF.

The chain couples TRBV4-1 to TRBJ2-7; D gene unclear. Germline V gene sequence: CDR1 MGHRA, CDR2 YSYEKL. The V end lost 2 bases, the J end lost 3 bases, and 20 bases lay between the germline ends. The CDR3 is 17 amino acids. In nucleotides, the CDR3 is TGCGCCAGCAGCCAACTCACCGAGACTCCCAGAGGCTACGAGCAGTACTTC. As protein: CASSQLTETPRGYEQYF.

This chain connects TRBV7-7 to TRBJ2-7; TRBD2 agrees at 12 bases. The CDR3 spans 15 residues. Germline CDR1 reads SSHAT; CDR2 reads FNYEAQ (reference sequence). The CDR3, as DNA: TGTGCTAGCCCCTTCCCGACTAGCGGGAGCCACGAGCAGTACTTC. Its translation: CASPFPTSGSHEQYF.

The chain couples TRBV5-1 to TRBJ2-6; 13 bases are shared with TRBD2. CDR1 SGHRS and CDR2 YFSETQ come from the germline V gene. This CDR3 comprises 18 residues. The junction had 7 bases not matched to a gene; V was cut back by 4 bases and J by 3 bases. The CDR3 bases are TGCGCCAGCAGCGGTACTAGCGGGAGGGCCATTGGGGCCAACGTCCTGACTTTC. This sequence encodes CASSGTSGRAIGANVLTF.

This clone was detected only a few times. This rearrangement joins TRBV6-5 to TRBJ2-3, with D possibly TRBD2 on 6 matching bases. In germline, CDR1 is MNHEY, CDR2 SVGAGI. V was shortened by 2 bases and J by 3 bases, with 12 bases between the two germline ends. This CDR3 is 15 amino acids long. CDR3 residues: CASSYGSGGTDTQYF. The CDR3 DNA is TGTGCCAGCAGTTACGGGAGTGGGGGGACAGATACGCAGTATTTT.

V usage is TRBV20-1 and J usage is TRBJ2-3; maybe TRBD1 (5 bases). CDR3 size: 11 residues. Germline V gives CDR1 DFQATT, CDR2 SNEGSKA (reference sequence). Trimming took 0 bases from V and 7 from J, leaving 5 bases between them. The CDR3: CSAREGHTQYF. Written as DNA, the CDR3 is TGCAGTGCTAGAGAGGGGCATACGCAGTATTTT.

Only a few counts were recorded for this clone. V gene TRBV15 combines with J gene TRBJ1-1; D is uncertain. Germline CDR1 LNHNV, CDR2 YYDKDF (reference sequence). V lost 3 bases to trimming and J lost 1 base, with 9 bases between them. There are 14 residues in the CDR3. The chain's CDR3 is CATSRPERNTEAFF. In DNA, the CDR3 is TGTGCCACCAGCAGGCCGGAGAGGAACACTGAAGCTTTCTTT.